The next 4 T cell receptor beta chains were all read from a single sample in a study of shared T cell receptors in the human thymus. The table came from immunoSEQ multiplex PCR; TCRdb's copy has only in-frame clones and leaves some out. The sample holds 650,000 to 950,000 clones; roughly 88% are singletons and the top ten take roughly 0.01%. The sample was also linked to a second study, of human thymus T cells.

Input material: thymocytes. The receptors shown here come from a girl under three years old with a congenital heart defect.

The chain uses TRBV13 and TRBJ2-7, with 9 bases that match TRBD2. Losses at the gene ends were 5 bases for V and 5 bases for J; bases not matched to a gene: 22. This CDR3 has 19 residues. Germline CDR1 is PRHDT and CDR2 is FYEKMQ (reference sequence). CDR3 sequence reads: CASSIHSGGKYVTRDEQYF. DNA of the CDR3: TGTGCCAGCAGCATCCATAGCGGGGGCAAATACGTCACTAGGGACGAGCAGTACTTC. The variable domain in full, completed from reference TRBV13 and TRBJ2-7, reads AAGVIQSPRHLIKEKRETATLKCYPIPRHDTVYWYQQGPGQDPQFLISFYEKMQSDKGSIPDRFSAQQFSDYHSELNMSSLELGDSALYFCASSIHSGGKYVTRDEQYFGPGTRLTVT.

The V gene is TRBV5-1, the J gene TRBJ1-6; weak D call: TRBD1 (5 bases). The CDR3 runs to 14 residues. From germline, CDR1 is SGHRS and CDR2 YFSETQ. The germline V and J ends were trimmed by 0 bases and 12 bases, with 13 bases remaining between them. The CDR3 DNA reads TGCGCCAGCAGCTTGGTTCAGGGCCTACGACCCCTCCACTTT. Residues: CASSLVQGLRPLHF.

V usage is TRBV7-8 and J usage is TRBJ1-2; tentative D call: TRBD1 (6 bases). V dropped 1 base and J dropped 6 bases, with 15 bases sitting between them. This CDR3 has 15 residues. Per the germline V gene, CDR1 is SGHVS and CDR2 is FQNEAQ. In nucleotides, the CDR3 is TGTGCCAGCAGCTTAGGACAGGCCCCATCCGATGGCTACACCTTC. Translation: CASSLGQAPSDGYTF.

DNA of the CDR3: TGCAGCGGGAGGGACAGGGGAAACACTGAAGCTTTCTTT. It yields the protein CSGRDRGNTEAFF. The V and J genes are TRBV29-1 and TRBJ1-1; TRBD1 matches 10 bases. The CDR3 is 13 amino acids. V lost 7 bases, J lost 2 bases, and 4 bases stayed unmatched. Germline CDR1 SQVTM, CDR2 ANQGSEA.